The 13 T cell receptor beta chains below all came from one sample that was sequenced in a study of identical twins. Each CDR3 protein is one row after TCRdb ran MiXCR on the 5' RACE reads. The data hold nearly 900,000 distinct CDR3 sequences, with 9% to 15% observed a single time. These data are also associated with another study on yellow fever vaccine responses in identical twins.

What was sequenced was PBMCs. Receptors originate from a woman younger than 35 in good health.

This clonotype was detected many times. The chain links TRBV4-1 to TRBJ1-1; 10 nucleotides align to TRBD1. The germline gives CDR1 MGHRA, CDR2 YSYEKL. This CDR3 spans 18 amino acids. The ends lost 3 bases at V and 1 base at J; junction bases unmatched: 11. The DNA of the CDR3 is TGCGCCAGCAGCCACACTGACAGGGGGCGCCTGGCGAACACTGAAGCTTTCTTT. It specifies CASSHTDRGRLANTEAFF.

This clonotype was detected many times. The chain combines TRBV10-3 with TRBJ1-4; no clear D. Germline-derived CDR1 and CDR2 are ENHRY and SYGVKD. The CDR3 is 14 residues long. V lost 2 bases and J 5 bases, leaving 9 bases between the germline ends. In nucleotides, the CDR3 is TGTGCCATCAGTGAGGGCAGATCAAATGAAAAACTGTTTTTT. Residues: CAISEGRSNEKLFF.

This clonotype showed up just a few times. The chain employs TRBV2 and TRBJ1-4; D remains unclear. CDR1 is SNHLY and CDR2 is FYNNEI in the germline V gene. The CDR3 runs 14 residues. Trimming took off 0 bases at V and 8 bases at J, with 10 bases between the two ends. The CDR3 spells CASSEAGYREKLFF. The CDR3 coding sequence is TGTGCCAGCAGTGAAGCGGGGTATCGAGAAAAACTGTTTTTT.

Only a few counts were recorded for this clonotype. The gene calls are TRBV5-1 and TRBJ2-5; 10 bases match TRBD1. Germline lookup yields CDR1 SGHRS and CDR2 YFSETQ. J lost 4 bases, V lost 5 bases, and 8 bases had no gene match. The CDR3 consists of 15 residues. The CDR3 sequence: CASSPRQGAGETQYF. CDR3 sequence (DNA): TGCGCCAGCAGTCCTCGACAGGGGGCAGGAGAGACCCAGTACTTC.

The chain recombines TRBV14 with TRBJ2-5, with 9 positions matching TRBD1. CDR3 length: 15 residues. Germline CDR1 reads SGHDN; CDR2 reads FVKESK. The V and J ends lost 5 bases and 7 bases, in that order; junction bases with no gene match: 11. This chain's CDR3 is CASSARDREPRTQYF. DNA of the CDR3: TGTGCCAGCAGCGCCCGGGACAGGGAACCACGGACCCAGTACTTC.

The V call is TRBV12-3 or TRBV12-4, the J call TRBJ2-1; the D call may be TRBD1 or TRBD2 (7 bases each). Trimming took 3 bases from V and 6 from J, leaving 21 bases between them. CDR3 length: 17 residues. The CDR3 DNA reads TGTGCCAGCAGTTTTCGGACAGGAGGGACTACGTCCAATGAGCAGTTCTTC. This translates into CASSFRTGGTTSNEQFF.

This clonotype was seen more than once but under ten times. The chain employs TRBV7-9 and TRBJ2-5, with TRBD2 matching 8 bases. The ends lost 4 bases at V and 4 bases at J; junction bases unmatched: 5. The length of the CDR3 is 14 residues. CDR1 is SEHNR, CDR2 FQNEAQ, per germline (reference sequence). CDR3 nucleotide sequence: TGTGCCAGCAGCTCCCGGACTAGCTCAGAGACCCAGTACTTC. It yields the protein CASSSRTSSETQYF.

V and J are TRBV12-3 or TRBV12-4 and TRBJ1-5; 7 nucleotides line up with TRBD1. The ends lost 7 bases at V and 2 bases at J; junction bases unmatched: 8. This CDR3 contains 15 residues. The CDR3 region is CASTARQGGNQPQHF. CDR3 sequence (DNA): TGTGCCAGCACCGCGCGACAGGGAGGCAATCAGCCCCAGCATTTT.

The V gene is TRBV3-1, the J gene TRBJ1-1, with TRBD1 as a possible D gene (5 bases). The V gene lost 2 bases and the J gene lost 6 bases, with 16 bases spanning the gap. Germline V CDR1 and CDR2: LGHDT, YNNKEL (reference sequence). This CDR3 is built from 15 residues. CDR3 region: CASSQQGSVVAEAFF. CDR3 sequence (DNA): TGTGCCAGCAGCCAACAGGGATCGGTGGTCGCTGAAGCTTTCTTT.

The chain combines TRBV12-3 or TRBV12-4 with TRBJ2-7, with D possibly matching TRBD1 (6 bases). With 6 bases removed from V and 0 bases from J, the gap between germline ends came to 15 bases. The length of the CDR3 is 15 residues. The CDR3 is CASSRGQISSYEQYF. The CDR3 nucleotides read TGTGCCAGCAGCAGAGGACAGATCAGCTCCTACGAGCAGTACTTC.

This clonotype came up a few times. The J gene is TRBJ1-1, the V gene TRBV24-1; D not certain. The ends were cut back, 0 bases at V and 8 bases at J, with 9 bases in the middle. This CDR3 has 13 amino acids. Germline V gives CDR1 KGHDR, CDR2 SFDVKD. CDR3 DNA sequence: TGTGCCACCAGTGATTTGACGGCCGGCGAAGCTTTCTTT. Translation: CATSDLTAGEAFF.

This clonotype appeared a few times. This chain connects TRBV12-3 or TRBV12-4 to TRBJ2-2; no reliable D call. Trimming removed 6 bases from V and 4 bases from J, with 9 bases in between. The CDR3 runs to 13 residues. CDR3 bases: TGTGCCAGCAGAGAGGCACCCACCGGGGAGCTGTTTTTT. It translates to CASREAPTGELFF.

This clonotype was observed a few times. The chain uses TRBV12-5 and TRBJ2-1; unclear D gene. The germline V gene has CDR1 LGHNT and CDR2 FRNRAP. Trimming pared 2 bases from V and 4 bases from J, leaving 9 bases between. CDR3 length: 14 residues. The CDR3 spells CASGLTDLYNEQFF. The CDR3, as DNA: TGTGCTAGTGGTTTGACGGACCTTTACAATGAGCAGTTCTTC.